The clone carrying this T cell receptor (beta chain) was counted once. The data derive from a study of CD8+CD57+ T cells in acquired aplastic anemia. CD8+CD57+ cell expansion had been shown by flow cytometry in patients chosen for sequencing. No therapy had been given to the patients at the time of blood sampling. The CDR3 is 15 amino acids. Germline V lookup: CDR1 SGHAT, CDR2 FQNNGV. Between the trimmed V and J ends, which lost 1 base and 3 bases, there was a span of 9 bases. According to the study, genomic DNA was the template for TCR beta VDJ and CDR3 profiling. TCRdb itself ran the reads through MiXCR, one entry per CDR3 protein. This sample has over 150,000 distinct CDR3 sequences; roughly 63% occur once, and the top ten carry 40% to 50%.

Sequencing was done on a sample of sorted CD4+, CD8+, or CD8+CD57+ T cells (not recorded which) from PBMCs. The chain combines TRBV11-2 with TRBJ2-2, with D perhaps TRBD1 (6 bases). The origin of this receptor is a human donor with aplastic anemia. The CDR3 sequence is CASSLGQGHTGELFF. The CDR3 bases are TGTGCCAGCAGCTTAGGGCAGGGGCACACCGGGGAGCTGTTTTTT.